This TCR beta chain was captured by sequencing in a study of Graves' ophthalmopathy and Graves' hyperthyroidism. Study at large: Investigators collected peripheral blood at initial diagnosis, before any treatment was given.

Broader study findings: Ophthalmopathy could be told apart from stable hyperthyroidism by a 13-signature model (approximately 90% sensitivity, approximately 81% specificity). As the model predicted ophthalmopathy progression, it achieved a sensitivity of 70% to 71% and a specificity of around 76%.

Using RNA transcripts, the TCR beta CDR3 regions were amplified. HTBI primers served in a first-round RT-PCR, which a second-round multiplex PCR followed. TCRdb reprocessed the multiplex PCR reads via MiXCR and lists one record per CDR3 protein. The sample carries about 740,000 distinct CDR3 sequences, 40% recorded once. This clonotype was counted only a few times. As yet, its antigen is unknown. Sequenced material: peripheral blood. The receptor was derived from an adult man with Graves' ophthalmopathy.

CDR3 loop: CASSVDDGGAGDEQFF. As DNA, the CDR3 is TGTGCCAGCAGCGTAGACGACGGGGGGGCCGGTGATGAGCAGTTTTTT. The V and J genes are TRBV9 and TRBJ1-4, with D possibly matching TRBD1 (6 bases). CDR1 and CDR2 from the germline V gene are SGDLS and YYNGEE. The CDR3 is made up of 16 amino acids. Trimming cost V 0 bases and J 16 bases, with 25 bases left between them.